A selection of T cell receptor beta chains follows, all from one sample in a study of T-cell memory formation after mild COVID-19. In TCRdb, the 5' RACE reads were re-called with MiXCR into one record per CDR3 protein. The sample carries approximately 150,000 distinct CDR3 sequences, 13% to 15% recorded once. The sample consisted of PBMCs or a T cell subset sorted from them (not recorded which). The source is an adult woman who had mild COVID-19 (a few samples of this study predate the infection). Cell type and time point are not known. The CDR3 runs from the conserved cysteine through the conserved F or W. The D gene is left open where the match is weak. The size entry is marked missing in some rows and otherwise reads once, few, many or a size class.

V gene,D gene,J gene,clone size,CDR3 DNA,CDR3 protein
TRBV4-1,TRBD1,TRBJ1-1,-,TGCGCCAGCAGCCAAACAGGGGGCCACACTGAAGCTTTCTTT,CASSQTGGHTEAFF
TRBV6-1,TRBD2,TRBJ2-2,few,TGTGCCAGCAGTGAAGCGGGTTCGGGACTAGGGGCGAACACCGGGGAGCTGTTTTTT,CASSEAGSGLGANTGELFF
TRBV24-1,-,TRBJ2-7,-,TGTGCCACCAGTGACCCAGGGTCCTACGAGCAGTACTTC,CATSDPGSYEQYF
TRBV14,TRBD1,TRBJ2-7,-,TGTGCCAGCAGCCCACACAGGACAGGGATACACGAGCAGTACTTC,CASSPHRTGIHEQYF
TRBV5-6,-,TRBJ2-7,few,TGTTCGAGGGTCGGGGGCGAGCAGTACTTC,CSRVGGEQYF
TRBV9,-,TRBJ1-2,-,TGTGCCAGCAGCGTATCCCCGGGGGGGCATGGCTACACCTTC,CASSVSPGGHGYTF
TRBV7-2,TRBD1,TRBJ1-2,few,TGTGCCAGCGAAGGACAGGGGGAGGGCTACACCTTC,CASEGQGEGYTF
TRBV7-6,-,TRBJ2-5,many,TGTGCCAGCAGGGGTTGGGGCGGCCAAGAGACCCAGTACTTC,CASRGWGGQETQYF
TRBV6-2/TRBV6-3,TRBD1,TRBJ1-2,-,TGTGCCAGCAGTCCCGGGACAGGGAATGGCTACACCTTC,CASSPGTGNGYTF
TRBV15,-,TRBJ1-1,few,TGTGCCACCAGCAGAGATCGGACGAACACTGAAGCTTTCTTT,CATSRDRTNTEAFF
TRBV2,-,TRBJ1-4,-,TGTGCCAGCAGTGAAGCTTTCCGGGAAACTAATGAAAAACTGTTTTTT,CASSEAFRETNEKLFF
TRBV5-1,TRBD2,TRBJ2-3,few,TGCGCCAGCAGCTTGTACCCCCTAGCGGGGGACACAGATACGCAGTATTTT,CASSLYPLAGDTDTQYF
TRBV7-2,-,TRBJ2-7,-,TGTGCCAGCAGCTACAGGCTTGAGCAGTACTTC,CASSYRLEQYF
TRBV27,-,TRBJ2-7,many,TGTGCCAGCAGTTTATCGGACCCAACATACGAGCAGTACTTC,CASSLSDPTYEQYF
TRBV5-4,-,TRBJ2-3,few,TGTGCCAGCAGCGATCGGGCCGGGACAGATACGCAGTATTTT,CASSDRAGTDTQYF
TRBV20-1,-,TRBJ1-5,-,TGCAGTGGTCAGGGGTCGGGAGATCAGCCCCAGCATTTT,CSGQGSGDQPQHF
TRBV7-2,TRBD1,TRBJ2-1,-,TGTGCCAGCAGCTTCTATACACAGGGGCATGAGCAGTTCTTC,CASSFYTQGHEQFF
TRBV7-8,TRBD2,TRBJ2-1,few,TGTGCCAGCACCCCTAGGTTGACTAGCGGGACCCCAAATGAGCAGTTCTTC,CASTPRLTSGTPNEQFF
TRBV4-2,TRBD2,TRBJ2-1,-,TGTGCCAGCAGCCAAGAAGTGACTAGCGGGCAAGTCTACAATGAGCAGTTCTTC,CASSQEVTSGQVYNEQFF
TRBV24-1,-,TRBJ2-7,few,TGTGCCACCAGTGATTCGGAATACGAGCAGTACTTC,CATSDSEYEQYF
TRBV2,-,TRBJ1-2,-,TGTGCCAGCGGGGGCTACACCTTC,CASGGYTF
TRBV12-3/TRBV12-4,-,TRBJ1-2,few,TGTGCCAGCACCCGGCGTCTTTCGGGAGGCTATGGCTACACCTTC,CASTRRLSGGYGYTF
TRBV11-3,TRBD2,TRBJ2-6,-,TGTGCCAGCACCCGGGGGGGCTCTGGGGCCAACGTCCTGACTTTC,CASTRGGSGANVLTF
TRBV3-1,-,TRBJ2-1,-,TGTGCCAGCAGCTGGGGGACGGGAAACAACAATGAGCAGTTCTTC,CASSWGTGNNNEQFF
TRBV7-3,-,TRBJ2-1,few,TGTGCCAGCAGCTTCGGGTCCCAGGAAGAGCAGTTCTTC,CASSFGSQEEQFF
TRBV29-1,-,TRBJ2-3,-,TGCAGCGTTGAAGGGCTCCCGTTTAGCACAGATACGCAGTATTTT,CSVEGLPFSTDTQYF
TRBV11-2,TRBD1,TRBJ2-5,many,TGTGCCAGCAGCTCCACAGGGGATTCGCAAGAGACCCAGTACTTC,CASSSTGDSQETQYF
TRBV20-1,TRBD2,TRBJ2-2,-,TGCAGTGCTAGAAGACTAGCATCCGGGGAGCTGTTTTTT,CSARRLASGELFF